The 8 T cell receptor beta chains below were found in one sample sequenced in a study of long-term antiretroviral therapy in people with HIV. They ran version v3.0 of the immunoSEQ assay at survey level. This table comes from immunoSEQ multiplex PCR, and its TCRdb copy is limited to in-frame clones, with some not included. The sample lists more than 20,000 clones; more than 70% were seen once. This specimen was unsorted PBMCs, taken 1.3 years after starting antiretroviral therapy. The receptors were sampled from a man in his sixties with HIV.

This clone appeared a few times. The V and J genes are TRBV7-9 and TRBJ2-7; D is possibly TRBD1 (6 bases). Germline values: CDR1 SEHNR, CDR2 FQNEAQ (reference sequence). This CDR3 has 16 residues. The germline V and J ends were trimmed by 5 bases and 0 bases, with 17 bases remaining between them. The CDR3 DNA is TGTGCCAGCAGCGGAAAACAGGGTTGGAGCTCCTACGAGCAGTACTTC. Translated, it gives CASSGKQGWSSYEQYF.

The rearrangement joins TRBV5-4 to TRBJ2-1; 10 positions match TRBD1. Germline CDR1 reads SGHNT; CDR2 reads YYREEE (reference sequence). The CDR3 is 13 residues long. V lost 6 bases and J lost 9; bases outside the gene matches: 6. The CDR3: CASKDRGLSEQFF. DNA of the CDR3: TGTGCCAGCAAGGACAGGGGGTTAAGTGAGCAGTTCTTC.

This rearrangement joins TRBV30 to TRBJ1-1, with TRBD1 as a possible D gene (5 bases). Trimming removed 3 bases at V and 2 bases at J, with 7 bases between. This CDR3 has 12 amino acids. Germline assignment: CDR1 GTSNPN and CDR2 SVGIG (reference sequence). Written as DNA, the CDR3 is TGTGCCTGGAGCAGGGTCAACACTGAAGCTTTCTTT. Translating gives CAWSRVNTEAFF.

The chain joins TRBV7-2 to TRBJ1-2; D gene uncertain. CDR1 is SGHTA and CDR2 is FQGNSA in the germline V gene. This CDR3 region has 13 residues. Trimming shortened V by 4 bases and J by 4 bases, and 10 bases separated the two germline ends. In DNA form, the CDR3 reads TGTGCCAGCAGCTCCGGGGTGGGCTATGGCTACACCTTC. It translates to CASSSGVGYGYTF.

This rearrangement joins TRBV18 to TRBJ1-4; D unresolved. V was pared by 3 bases and J by 5 bases, with 16 bases between. The CDR3 contains 16 residues. The germline V gene has CDR1 KGHSH and CDR2 LQKENI. The CDR3 is CASSPFLGRGNEKLFF. Here the CDR3 DNA reads TGTGCCAGCTCACCTTTTCTCGGAAGAGGGAATGAAAAACTGTTTTTT.

The rearrangement uses TRBV29-1 and TRBJ1-1; weak D call: TRBD1 (5 bases). Per the germline V gene, CDR1 is SQVTM and CDR2 is ANQGSEA. The CDR3 has 12 amino acids. The germline V and J ends were trimmed by 1 base and 4 bases, with 7 bases remaining between them. Here the CDR3 DNA reads TGCAGCGTTGAAGGTGGGGGCACTGAAGCTTTCTTT. Translated: CSVEGGGTEAFF. Full variable domain (rest looked up from reference TRBV29-1 and TRBJ1-1): SAVISQKPSRDICQRGTSLTIQCQVDSQVTMMFWYRQQPGQSLTLIATANQGSEATYESGFVIDKFPISRPNLTFSTLTVSNMSPEDSSIYLCSVEGGGTEAFFGQGTRLTVV.

V usage is TRBV11-2 and J usage is TRBJ2-2; D might be TRBD2 (7 bases). The CDR3 length is 17 residues. Germline V lookup: CDR1 SGHAT, CDR2 FQNNGV. V was cut by 1 base and J by 5 bases, with 17 bases left in between. The CDR3 loop is CASSLVTRGGRTGELFF. The CDR3 DNA reads TGTGCCAGCAGCTTAGTCACTAGGGGGGGGAGAACCGGGGAGCTGTTTTTT.

This clone was seen only a few times. This chain joins TRBV30 and TRBJ2-5; D possibly corresponds to TRBD2 (7 bases). The CDR3 is made up of 13 amino acids. Between the trimmed V and J ends, which lost 2 bases and 7 bases, there was a span of 14 bases. CDR1 and CDR2 (germline): GTSNPN, SVGIG (reference sequence). The CDR3 sequence is CAWSRGAVGTQYF. DNA for the CDR3: TGTGCCTGGAGTCGGGGGGCGGTGGGGACCCAGTACTTC. The full variable domain, its missing parts supplied by reference TRBV30 and TRBJ2-5, is SQTIHQWPATLVQPVGSPLSLECTVEGTSNPNLYWYRQAAGRGLQLLFYSVGIGQISSEVPQNLSASRPQDRQFILSSKKLLLSDSGFYLCAWSRGAVGTQYFGPGTRLLVL.